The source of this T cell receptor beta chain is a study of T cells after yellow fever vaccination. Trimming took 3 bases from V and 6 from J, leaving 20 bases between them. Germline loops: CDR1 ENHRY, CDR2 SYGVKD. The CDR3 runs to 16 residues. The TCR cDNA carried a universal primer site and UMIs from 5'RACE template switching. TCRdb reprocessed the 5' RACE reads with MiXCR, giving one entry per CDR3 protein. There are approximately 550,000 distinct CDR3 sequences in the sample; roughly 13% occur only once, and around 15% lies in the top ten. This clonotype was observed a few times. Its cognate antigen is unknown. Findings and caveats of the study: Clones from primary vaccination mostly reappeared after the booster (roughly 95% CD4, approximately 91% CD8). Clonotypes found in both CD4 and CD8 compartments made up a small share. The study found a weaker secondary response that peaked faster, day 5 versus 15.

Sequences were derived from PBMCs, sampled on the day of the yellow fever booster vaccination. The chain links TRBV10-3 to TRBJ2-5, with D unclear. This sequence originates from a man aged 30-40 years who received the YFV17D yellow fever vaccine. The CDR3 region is CAISEAPRSVEQTQYF. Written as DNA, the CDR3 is TGTGCCATCAGTGAAGCCCCGAGATCCGTCGAGCAGACCCAGTACTTC.